These T cell receptor beta chains were read from a single sample in a study of blood T cell repertoires in COVID-19. Profiled with immunoSEQ multiplex PCR; TCRdb holds only in-frame clones, not every one. The sample records fewer than 300,000 clones, around 86% being singletons. The specimen sequenced was PBMCs or T cells enriched from blood (not recorded which). These receptors were obtained from a man aged 18 to 30 who had recovered from COVID-19. Both conserved end residues are part of each CDR3. The D gene is left open where the match is weak. Expanded clones are given a class, and other clones once, few, many or no size at all.

>-|TRBV5-1|TRBJ1-1|TRBD1
TGCGCCAGCAGCTCTGGTTGGAGGGGGCTTAATGAAGCTTTCTTT
CASSSGWRGLNEAFF
>-|TRBV19|TRBJ1-2|-
TGTGCCAGTAGTATCGGCGGGGCGAGCTACACCTTC
CASSIGGASYTF
>once|TRBV18|TRBJ1-3|TRBD1
TGTGCCAGCTCACCATTCGGGACAGGGAGCCCTGGAAACACCATATATTTT
CASSPFGTGSPGNTIYF
>-|TRBV3-1/TRBV3-2|TRBJ2-7|TRBD2
TGTGCCAGCACAGTTAGCGGGAGTCCCTCCTACGAGCAGTACTTC
CASTVSGSPSYEQYF
>-|TRBV27|TRBJ2-7|-
TGTGCCAGCAGTACAGACACAGGGCGCTCCTACGAGCAGTACTTC
CASSTDTGRSYEQYF
>-|TRBV3-1/TRBV3-2|TRBJ2-7|-
TGTGCCAGCAGCCAAGATGCGGGCCGCTACGAGCAGTACTTC
CASSQDAGRYEQYF
>-|TRBV20-1|TRBJ2-1|TRBD2
TGCAGTGCTAGTTCAAGCGGGGGAATCAATGAGCAGTTCTTC
CSASSSGGINEQFF
>-|TRBV11-3|TRBJ2-5|TRBD1
TGTGCCAGCAGCTTTGGGACCGGGACAGGGATCCAGTACTTC
CASSFGTGTGIQYF
>few|TRBV10-3|TRBJ1-5|TRBD1
TGTGCCATCAGTGAGTCCCAGGGGGCGGACCTCAATCAGCCCCAGCATTTT
CAISESQGADLNQPQHF
>-|TRBV12-5|TRBJ1-1|-
TGTGCTAGTGGCCAGGGTAGTACTGAAGCTTTCTTT
CASGQGSTEAFF
>-|TRBV2|TRBJ1-1|-
TGTGCCAGCAGTGACGTCCCCCCTACGAACACTGAAGCTTTCTTT
CASSDVPPTNTEAFF
>-|TRBV19|TRBJ2-1|-
TGTGCCAGTAGTATAACCGGGACTCACTACGGCAATGAGCAGTTCTTC
CASSITGTHYGNEQFF
>-|TRBV11-2|TRBJ2-5|-
TGTGCCAGCAGCTTAGGCGTCCAGACCCAGTACTTC
CASSLGVQTQYF
>-|TRBV6-5|TRBJ1-2|-
TGTGCCAGTTCAGGGCTCTATGGCTACACCTTC
CASSGLYGYTF
>once|TRBV5-1|TRBJ1-4|-
TGCGCCAGCAGCTTGGTAGCCGGTCCTAATGAAAAACTGTTTTTT
CASSLVAGPNEKLFF
>-|TRBV12-3/TRBV12-4|TRBJ2-7|-
TGTGCCAGCAGAACAGGGAGTCAGCACGAGCAGTACTTC
CASRTGSQHEQYF
>once|TRBV5-5|TRBJ1-1|-
TGTGCCAGCAGCTTGGCGATGGGCCCAGAGACTGAAGCTTTCTTT
CASSLAMGPETEAFF
>-|TRBV27|TRBJ1-2|-
TGTGGACTCAGGGGAGAGTGTGGCTACACCTTC
CGLRGECGYTF
>-|TRBV10-1|TRBJ2-2|-
TGCGCCAGCAGTGAGGGGGGGACCGGGGAGCTGTTTTTT
CASSEGGTGELFF
>-|TRBV11-2|TRBJ2-7|TRBD2
TGTGCCAGCAGCTACAGCGGGGAGGGAGCCTACGAGCAGTACTTC
CASSYSGEGAYEQYF
>-|TRBV6-5|TRBJ2-7|TRBD1
TGTGCCAGCAGTTACTCACAGGGGCAGAGCTCCTACGAGCAGTACTTC
CASSYSQGQSSYEQYF
>-|TRBV3-1/TRBV3-2|TRBJ2-3|TRBD2
TGTGCCAGCAGCCATGCTGGCGGGGGGCCTAGCACAGATACGCAGTATTTT
CASSHAGGGPSTDTQYF
>once|TRBV2|TRBJ1-2|-
TGTGCCAGCAGGCGACAGCTTTCGGATGGCTACACCTTC
CASRRQLSDGYTF
>-|TRBV11-2|TRBJ1-2|TRBD1
TGTGCCAGCAGCACTGCGACAGGGATAGCAGTTATTAATGGCTACACCTTC
CASSTATGIAVINGYTF
>-|TRBV4-1|TRBJ1-5|-
TGCGCCAGCAGCCAAGAGTCCGAGGGTCAGCCCCAGCATTTT
CASSQESEGQPQHF
>-|TRBV7-2|TRBJ1-1|TRBD1
TGTGCCAGCAGCCCTCGGGCAGGGGGCGAGGGGGCCTCTGAAGCTTTCTTT
CASSPRAGGEGASEAFF
>-|TRBV6-5|TRBJ2-3|-
TGTGCCAGCAGTTTGAGGTTCACAGATACGCAGTATTTT
CASSLRFTDTQYF
>-|TRBV3-1/TRBV3-2|TRBJ2-7|-
TGTGCCAGCAGCCACCAGGGCCTGGAGCAGTACTTC
CASSHQGLEQYF
>-|TRBV13|TRBJ2-1|-
TGTGCCAGCAGCTCCGGACAGTTTGTCAATGAGCAGTTCTTC
CASSSGQFVNEQFF
>-|TRBV19|TRBJ2-1|TRBD2
TGTGCCACCCTAGCGGGGGGGGGTTATGAGCAGTTCTTC
CATLAGGGYEQFF
>-|TRBV16|TRBJ1-1|-
TGTGCCAGCAGCCGGCGGGACGGGAACACTGAAGCTTTCTTT
CASSRRDGNTEAFF
>-|TRBV5-1|TRBJ1-3|-
TGCGCCAGCAGCTTGGAGAGGCCCTCTGGAAACACCATATATTTT
CASSLERPSGNTIYF
>-|TRBV27|TRBJ1-1|-
TGTGCCAGCAGTCTAACTCCCGTGAGCAACACTGAAGCTTTCTTT
CASSLTPVSNTEAFF
>-|TRBV11-2|TRBJ1-1|-
TGTGCCAGCAGCAACACAGGGAACACTGAAGCTTTCTTT
CASSNTGNTEAFF
>-|TRBV2|TRBJ2-1|TRBD2
TGTGCCAGCAGGCTAGCGGGAGGGTCCTACAATGAGCAGTTCTTC
CASRLAGGSYNEQFF
>-|TRBV18|TRBJ2-1|TRBD2
TGTGCCAGCTCACCTCCTAGCGGTGGGTACAATGAGCAGTTCTTC
CASSPPSGGYNEQFF
>-|TRBV2|TRBJ1-6|-
TGTGCCAGCAGTGCAGATTATAATTCACCCCTCCACTTT
CASSADYNSPLHF
>-|TRBV6-5|TRBJ2-1|TRBD2
TGTGCCAGCAGACCCGGGACTAGCGGGAGGAATGAGCAGTTCTTC
CASRPGTSGRNEQFF
>-|TRBV3-1/TRBV3-2|TRBJ2-1|-
TGTGCCAGCAGCCACTTGACCAGACGACTAGCCTACAATGAGCAGTTCTTC
CASSHLTRRLAYNEQFF
>-|TRBV19|TRBJ2-5|TRBD2
TGTGCCACCTTAGCGGGAGCGGAAGAGACCCAGTACTTC
CATLAGAEETQYF
>-|TRBV11-2|TRBJ2-7|-
TGTGCCAGCACCAATGGGGCAGGACGATTCTACGAGCAGTACTTC
CASTNGAGRFYEQYF
>-|TRBV5-6|TRBJ2-7|-
TGTGCCAGCAGCTTCGGGGGTAGGTACTACGAGCAGTACTTC
CASSFGGRYYEQYF
>-|TRBV5-1|TRBJ1-2|TRBD1
TGCGCCAGCAGCCGGGGACAGGTTACTAACTATGGCTACACCTTC
CASSRGQVTNYGYTF
>-|TRBV19|TRBJ1-2|-
TGTGCCAGTAGCCGAGCCAGCTCGGAGGTCTATGGCTACACCTTC
CASSRASSEVYGYTF
>few|TRBV6-5|TRBJ2-3|-
TGTGCCAGCAGTTTGCAGGGGAACACAGATACGCAGTATTTT
CASSLQGNTDTQYF
>-|TRBV11-3|TRBJ1-6|TRBD1
TGTGCCAGCAGCGACCGGGACAGGAATCCCCTCCACTTT
CASSDRDRNPLHF
>-|TRBV6-5|TRBJ2-2|TRBD1
TGTGCCAGCAGGAGGACAGGGAACACCGGGGAGCTGTTTTTT
CASRRTGNTGELFF
>-|TRBV4-1|TRBJ1-2|-
TGCGCCAGCAGCCGTCAAGGGGACTATGGCTACACCTTC
CASSRQGDYGYTF